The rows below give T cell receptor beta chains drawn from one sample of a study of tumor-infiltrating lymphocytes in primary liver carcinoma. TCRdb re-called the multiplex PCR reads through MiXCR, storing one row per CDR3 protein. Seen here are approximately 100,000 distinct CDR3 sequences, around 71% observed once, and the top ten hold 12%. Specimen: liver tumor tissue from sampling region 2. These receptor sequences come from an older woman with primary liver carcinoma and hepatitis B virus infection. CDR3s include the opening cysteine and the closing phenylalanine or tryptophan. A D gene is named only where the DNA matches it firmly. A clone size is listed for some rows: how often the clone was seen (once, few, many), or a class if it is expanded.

CAIGLAGANEQFF TGTGCCATCGGACTAGCGGGAGCCAATGAGCAGTTCTTC many TRBJ2-1 TRBV10-3 TRBD2
CVSRRDRIGELNTEAFF TGTGTCAGCAGGAGAGACAGGATAGGAGAACTGAACACTGAAGCTTTCTTT - TRBJ1-1 TRBV6-1 -
CASSSPGLVGVGNEQFF TGTGCCAGCAGTTCTCCCGGTCTAGTGGGAGTAGGCAATGAGCAGTTCTTC - TRBJ2-1 TRBV6-5 -
CNVEGGTGTNEQFF TGCAACGTTGAAGGAGGGACAGGGACCAATGAGCAGTTCTTC once TRBJ2-1 TRBV29-1 TRBD1
CASSSLVGVNEQFF TGCGCCAGCAGCTCCCTAGTAGGCGTGAATGAGCAGTTCTTC - TRBJ2-1 TRBV5-1 -
CASSWGGEQYF TGTGCCAGCAGTTGGGGCGGGGAGCAGTACTTC many TRBJ2-7 TRBV6-5 -
CRVGLAESSTDTKYF TGCCGCGTGGGACTAGCAGAGTCTAGCACAGATACGAAGTATTTT - TRBJ2-3 TRBV29-1 TRBD2
CSVCVGPEAFF TGCAGCGTTTGTGTGGGCCCTGAAGCTTTCTTT few TRBJ1-1 TRBV29-1 -
CASSLAGQAITDTLYF TGTGCCAGCAGCTTAGCAGGACAGGCGATCACAGATACACTGTATTTT - TRBJ2-3 TRBV11-2 TRBD1
CASSFTSQGAGEQCF TGTGCCAGCAGCTTCACCTCTCAGGGGGCGGGGGAGCAGTGTTTC - TRBJ2-7 TRBV11-2 -
CGSSSQGANTEAFF TGTGGCAGCAGTTCGCAAGGGGCGAACACTGAAGCTTTCTTT once TRBJ1-1 TRBV6-5 -
CASSDGEAYQPQHF TGTGCCAGCAGTGACGGGGAGGCTTATCAGCCCCAGCATTTT once TRBJ1-5 TRBV10-2 -
CARSFTRGAPMDTQYF TGTGCCAGAAGCTTCACGCGGGGGGCCCCAATGGATACGCAGTATTTT - TRBJ2-3 TRBV11-3 TRBD2
CSVRDMGGTGELFF TGCAGCGTCCGAGACATGGGCGGGACCGGGGAGCTGTTTTTT - TRBJ2-2 TRBV29-1 -
CASAILAGAGYNEQFF TGTGCCAGCGCCATCTTAGCGGGAGCGGGGTACAATGAGCAGTTCTTC many TRBJ2-1 TRBV6-4 TRBD2
CADSLVGSTDTQYF TGTGCCGACAGCTTAGTTGGGAGCACAGATACGCAATATTTT once TRBJ2-3 TRBV11-2 -
CASCYFGGGTEAFF TGTGCTAGCTGTTACTTCGGAGGGGGCACTGAAGCTTTCTTT - TRBJ1-1 TRBV6-5 -
CTSSSKQTEAFF TGTACCAGCAGCTCTAAACAGACTGAAGCGTTCTTT - TRBJ1-1 TRBV11-2 -
CASSRTGCTDTQYF TGTGCCAGCAGCCGTACAGGGTGCACAGATACGCAGTATTTT - TRBJ2-3 TRBV6-5 -
CASSLLNKNDGYTF TGTGCCAGCAGTTTACTCAATAAGAACGATGGCTACACATTC - TRBJ1-2 TRBV28 -
CASSLSGVETQYF TGTGCCAGCAGTTTATCCGGTGTTGAGACCCAGTACTTC many TRBJ2-5 TRBV28 -
CASIPEGSGYGYIF TGCGCCAGCATCCCCGAGGGCTCGGGCTATGGCTACATCTTC - TRBJ1-2 TRBV6-6 -
CASALELRDRTEKLFF TGTGCCAGCGCTCTAGAACTCCGGGACAGGACAGAGAAACTGTTTTTT - TRBJ1-4 TRBV28 TRBD1
CSAKEGGVDTWELFF TGCAGTGCTAAAGAAGGGGGCGTTGACACCTGGGAGCTGTTTTTT - TRBJ2-2 TRBV20-1 TRBD1
CASSQGISGRAEETQYF TGTGCCAGCAGTCAAGGGATTAGCGGGAGGGCCGAAGAGACCCAGTACTTC - TRBJ2-5 TRBV12-3/TRBV12-4 TRBD2
CASSPVQGAVTSSLREQDF TGTGCCAGCTCACCGGTACAGGGGGCGGTGACTAGTTCACTTCGCGAGCAGGACTTC - TRBJ2-7 TRBV18 TRBD1
CASNFGTGFTDTQYF TGTGCCAGCAACTTCGGGACAGGTTTCACAGATACGCAGTACTTT once TRBJ2-3 TRBV11-1 TRBD1
CAISELSFMNTEAFF TGTGCCATCAGTGAGTTATCATTCATGAACACTGAAGCTTTCTTT - TRBJ1-1 TRBV10-3 -
CASKTGTSRNNEQFF TGTGCCAGCAAGACCGGGACTAGCAGAAACAATGAGCAGTTCTTC many TRBJ2-1 TRBV12-3/TRBV12-4 TRBD2
CSVLEDPTWEKLFF TGCAGCGTTTTAGAAGACCCGACCTGGGAAAAACTGTTTTTT - TRBJ1-4 TRBV29-1 -
CASSPGAEQYF TGTGCCAGCTCCCCTGGGGCGGAGCAGTACTTC - TRBJ2-7 TRBV2 -
CASSLVSGTTTGELLF TGTGCCAGCAGCTTGGTGAGCGGGACCACAACCGGGGAGCTGCTTTTT - TRBJ2-2 TRBV5-6 TRBD2
CASSLSSEQFF TGTGCCAGCAGCTTGAGTTCTGAGCAGTTCTTC many TRBJ2-1 TRBV5-4 -
CASSLGQLKDTQYF TGTGCCAGCAGTTTAGGGCAGTTAAAAGATACCCAGTACTTC - TRBJ2-5 TRBV11-2 -
CATSDLQAANGETQYF TGTGCCACCAGTGATTTGCAGGCGGCCAATGGAGAGACCCAGTACTTC few TRBJ2-5 TRBV24-1 -
CGSSSGWTFGTQYF TGTGGCAGCAGTTCCGGGTGGACCTTCGGGACCCAGTACTTC - TRBJ2-5 TRBV28 -
CASSLEDTQYF TGTGCCAGCAGCTTGGAAGATACGCAGTATTTT many TRBJ2-3 TRBV5-6 -
CASSLDGLAISSTGTQYF TGTGCCAGCAGCTTAGATGGACTAGCGATTTCTAGCACAGGTACGCAATATTTT - TRBJ2-3 TRBV11-1 TRBD2
CASRAGGYNEQSF TGTGCCAGCCGAGCGGGAGGTTACAATGAGCAGTCCTTC - TRBJ2-1 TRBV28 TRBD2
CANCPRQWSSTDTQYF TGTGCCAACTGCCCCCGACAGTGGTCAAGCACAGATACGCAGTATTTT - TRBJ2-3 TRBV11-3 -
CSVHQTGRYNEQFF TGCAGCGTTCATCAGACCGGGCGGTACAACGAGCAGTTCTTC - TRBJ2-1 TRBV29-1 -
CASSLDRGDKYF TGTGCCAGCAGCCTAGATCGAGGAGATAAGTATTTT - TRBJ2-3 TRBV11-2 -
CASSRAGSGRNQPQHF TGTGCCAGCAGCCGTGCGGGGTCGGGTCGCAATCAGCCCCAGCATTTT - TRBJ1-5 TRBV28 -
CIATTSGHERFF TGCATCGCTACGACTAGCGGTCATGAGCGGTTCTTC - TRBJ2-1 TRBV29-1 TRBD2
CDSSREAGRETQYF TGTGACAGTAGTCGAGAGGCGGGGAGAGAGACCCAGTACTTC - TRBJ2-5 TRBV6-5 -
CAIRTSGSYNEQFF TGTGCCATCAGGACTAGCGGTTCCTACAATGAGCAGTTTTTC - TRBJ2-1 TRBV6-2/TRBV6-3 TRBD2
CSAVNPGTGEQYF TGCAGCGCCGTCAACCCCGGAACTGGGGAGCAGTACTTC - TRBJ2-7 TRBV29-1 -
CVSSTPPGRGNYGYTF TGTGTCAGCAGCACCCCCCCGGGACGCGGGAACTATGGCTACACCTTC few TRBJ1-2 TRBV28 -
CASSRLGARQPQHF TGTGCCAGCAGTCGGCTGGGGGCGAGGCAGCCCCAGCATTTT many TRBJ1-5 TRBV12-3/TRBV12-4 -
CASSPVTGGYEQYF TGCGCCAGCAGCCCGGTTACAGGGGGCTACGAGCAGTACTTC many TRBJ2-7 TRBV5-1 TRBD1
CASSLDRVDAYGYTF TGTGCCAGCAGCTTAGATCGGGTAGACGCCTATGGCTACACCTTC medium-sized TRBJ1-2 TRBV11-2 -
CASCQTSGESQYF TGTGCCAGCTGTCAAACTAGCGGGGAGAGCCAGTACTTC - TRBJ2-5 TRBV12-3/TRBV12-4 TRBD2
CASSPRTSAYEQYF TGTGCCAGCAGCCCCAGGACTAGCGCCTACGAGCAGTACTTC many TRBJ2-7 TRBV7-8 TRBD2